The 13 T cell receptor beta chains presented below share a single source sample, sequenced in a study of chemoradiotherapy in HPV16-positive cancers. Produced via immunoSEQ multiplex PCR; TCRdb's table is partial and in-frame only. The sample includes about 68,000 clones, 85% to 90% of them seen just once. Sample: blood, taken from a patient who underwent chemoradiotherapy. All receptors derive from a human donor with HPV-associated anogenital cancer.

The J gene is TRBJ2-7, the V gene TRBV19, with D perhaps being TRBD1 or TRBD2 (6 bases each). The CDR3 extends over 15 amino acids. Germline values: CDR1 LNHDA, CDR2 SQIVND (reference sequence). Trimming took off 5 bases at V and 3 bases at J, with 17 bases between the two ends. This chain's CDR3 is CASSPWAGTLYEQYF. In DNA form, the CDR3 reads TGTGCCAGTAGTCCCTGGGCGGGGACACTCTACGAGCAGTACTTC.

V gene TRBV6-5 combines with J gene TRBJ1-1; 10 bases align to TRBD1. Unmatched junction bases numbered 6, after V lost 6 bases and J lost 5 bases. This CDR3 spans 14 amino acids. Germline loops: CDR1 MNHEY, CDR2 SVGAGI. The CDR3 sequence: CASRTGGIPTEAFF. CDR3 coding DNA: TGTGCCAGCAGGACAGGGGGCATTCCAACTGAAGCTTTCTTT.

The chain uses TRBV27 and TRBJ2-7; D not resolved. CDR3 length: 14 amino acids. Trimming removed 1 base at V and 2 bases at J, with 9 bases between. Germline CDR1 and CDR2: MNHEY and SMNVEV (reference sequence). CDR3 in amino acids: CASSLFNSPYEQYF. The CDR3 DNA reads as TGTGCCAGCAGTTTATTTAACAGTCCCTACGAGCAGTACTTC.

The chain couples TRBV14 to TRBJ2-5; possibly TRBD1 or TRBD2 for D (7 bases each). V was clipped by 1 base and J by 7 bases, with 13 bases between them. This CDR3 comprises 14 residues. Germline CDR1 is SGHDN and CDR2 is FVKESK. The CDR3 loop reads CASSQASRGGTQYF. The CDR3 DNA reads as TGTGCCAGCAGCCAAGCCTCCAGGGGGGGGACCCAGTACTTC.

The rearrangement joins TRBV28 to TRBJ1-1; D ambiguous. Deletions cut 5 bases from V and 1 base from J, with 11 bases between. The CDR3 is 14 residues long. CDR1 is MDHEN and CDR2 is SYDVKM in the germline V gene. CDR3 residues: CASSRSEANTEAFF. The CDR3 DNA is TGTGCCAGCAGTAGGTCAGAGGCGAACACTGAAGCTTTCTTT. Together with reference TRBV28 and TRBJ1-1, the CDR3 gives the full variable domain: DVKVTQSSRYLVKRTGEKVFLECVQDMDHENMFWYRQDPGLGLRLIYFSYDVKMKEKGDIPEGYSVSREKKERFSLILESASTNQTSMYLCASSRSEANTEAFFGQGTRLTVV.

The chain recombines TRBV28 with TRBJ1-2; TRBD1 matches 9 bases. Trimming took 6 bases from V and 4 from J; bases not matched to a gene: 3. Germline assignment: CDR1 MDHEN and CDR2 SYDVKM. The CDR3 totals 13 residues. The DNA of the CDR3 is TGTGCCAGCAGATCGGACAGGGGCTATGGCTACACCTTC. As protein: CASRSDRGYGYTF.

J is TRBJ2-7 and V is TRBV27, with TRBD2 matching 7 bases. This CDR3 is 15 amino acids long. Germline V gene sequence: CDR1 MNHEY, CDR2 SMNVEV (reference sequence). Trimming at V came to 2 bases and at J to 3 bases, leaving 7 bases not matched to a gene. In DNA form, the CDR3 reads TGTGCCAGCAGTTTAAGAGGGAGGGCTATCTACGAGCAGTACTTC. Residues: CASSLRGRAIYEQYF.

V usage is TRBV4-1 and J usage is TRBJ2-5; D gene unclear. V gave up 4 bases and J gave up 0 bases, with 9 bases separating them. CDR1 is MGHRA, CDR2 YSYEKL, per germline. This CDR3 comprises 14 residues. Here the CDR3 DNA reads TGCGCCAGCAGCCTACACAGAAACCAAGAGACCCAGTACTTC. Its translation is CASSLHRNQETQYF.

V and J are TRBV11-2 and TRBJ1-1; 11 nucleotides agree with TRBD1. Germline V gene lookup returns CDR1 SGHAT and CDR2 FQNNGV. With V trimmed by 5 bases and J by 0 bases, 8 bases remained unmatched. The CDR3 spans 17 residues. CDR3 coding DNA: TGTGCCAGCAGCCCAGGGACAGGGGGAGAAATGAACACTGAAGCTTTCTTT. Translated: CASSPGTGGEMNTEAFF.

This chain links TRBV29-1 with TRBJ2-7, with a tentative D call TRBD1 (5 bases). The CDR3 covers 11 residues. With 6 bases removed from V and 4 bases from J, the gap between germline ends came to 10 bases. Germline lookup yields CDR1 SQVTM and CDR2 ANQGSEA. As DNA, the CDR3 is TGCAGCGTCGAGTCAGGGTACGAGCAGTACTTC. As protein: CSVESGYEQYF.

The CDR3 protein is CASSSYTGSEAFF. For the CDR3, the DNA is TGTGCCAGCAGCTCATACACAGGGAGCGAAGCTTTCTTT. The chain has TRBV13 and TRBJ1-1, with a weak D call TRBD1 (6 bases). V was shortened by 4 bases and J by 8 bases, with 14 bases between the two germline ends. The CDR3 is made up of 13 amino acids. CDR1 and CDR2 (germline): PRHDT, FYEKMQ (reference sequence).

The chain has TRBV6-5 and TRBJ2-3; tentatively, D is TRBD1 or TRBD2 (5 bases each). V was clipped by 2 bases and J by 0 bases, with 6 bases between them. Germline CDR1 MNHEY, CDR2 SVGAGI. This CDR3 is built from 14 residues. The CDR3 bases are TGTGCCAGCAGTTACGGGGGAAGCACAGATACGCAGTATTTT. Translation gives CASSYGGSTDTQYF.

In its sample, this clone was seen a few times. The rearrangement links TRBV14 to TRBJ1-4; tentatively, D is TRBD1 (6 bases). Trimming pared 6 bases from V and 8 bases from J, leaving 19 bases between. Looked up from germline, CDR1 is SGHDN and CDR2 is FVKESK. The CDR3 spans 15 residues. Here the CDR3 reads CASSPRAQGPEKLFF. Written as DNA, the CDR3 is TGTGCCAGCAGTCCAAGGGCACAGGGACCCGAAAAACTGTTTTTT.